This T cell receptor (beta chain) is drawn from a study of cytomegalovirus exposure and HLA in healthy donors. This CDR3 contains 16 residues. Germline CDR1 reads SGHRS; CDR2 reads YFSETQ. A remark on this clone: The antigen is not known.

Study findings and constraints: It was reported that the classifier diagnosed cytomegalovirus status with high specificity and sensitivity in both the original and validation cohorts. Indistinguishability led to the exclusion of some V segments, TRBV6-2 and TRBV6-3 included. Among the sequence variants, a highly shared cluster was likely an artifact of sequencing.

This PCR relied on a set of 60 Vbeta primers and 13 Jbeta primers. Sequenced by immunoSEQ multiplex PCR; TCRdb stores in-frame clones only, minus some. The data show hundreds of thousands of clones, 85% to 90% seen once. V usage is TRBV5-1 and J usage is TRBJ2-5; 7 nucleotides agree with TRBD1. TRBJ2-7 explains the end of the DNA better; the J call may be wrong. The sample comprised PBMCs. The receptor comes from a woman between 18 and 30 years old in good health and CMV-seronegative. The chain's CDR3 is CASSLAIVQGTYEQYF. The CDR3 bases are TGCGCCAGCAGCTTGGCCATCGTACAGGGGACCTACGAGCAGTACTTC.